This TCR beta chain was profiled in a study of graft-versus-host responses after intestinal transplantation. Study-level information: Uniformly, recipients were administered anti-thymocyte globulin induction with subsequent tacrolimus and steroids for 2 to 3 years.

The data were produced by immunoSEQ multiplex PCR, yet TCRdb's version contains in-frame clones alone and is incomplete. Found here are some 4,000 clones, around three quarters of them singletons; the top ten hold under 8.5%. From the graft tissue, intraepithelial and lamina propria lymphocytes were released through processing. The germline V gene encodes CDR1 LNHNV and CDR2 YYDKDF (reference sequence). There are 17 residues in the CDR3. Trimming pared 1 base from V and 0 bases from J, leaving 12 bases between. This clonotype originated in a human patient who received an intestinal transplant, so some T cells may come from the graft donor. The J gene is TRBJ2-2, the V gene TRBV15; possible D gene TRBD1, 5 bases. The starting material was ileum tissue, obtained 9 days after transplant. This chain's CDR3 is CATSRVKGLTNTGELFF. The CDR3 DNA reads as TGTGCCACCAGCAGAGTGAAGGGGCTTACGAACACCGGGGAGCTGTTTTTT.